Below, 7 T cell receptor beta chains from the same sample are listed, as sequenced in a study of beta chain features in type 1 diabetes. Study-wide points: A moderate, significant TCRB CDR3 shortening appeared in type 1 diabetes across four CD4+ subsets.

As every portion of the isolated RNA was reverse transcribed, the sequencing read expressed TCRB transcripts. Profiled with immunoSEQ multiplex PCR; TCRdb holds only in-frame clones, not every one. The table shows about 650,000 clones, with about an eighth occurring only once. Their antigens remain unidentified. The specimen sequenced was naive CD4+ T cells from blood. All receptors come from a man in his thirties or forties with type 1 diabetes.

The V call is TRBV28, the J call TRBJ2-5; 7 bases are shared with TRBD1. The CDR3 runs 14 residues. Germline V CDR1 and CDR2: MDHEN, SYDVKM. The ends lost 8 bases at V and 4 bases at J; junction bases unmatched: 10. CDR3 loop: CASRYQGGGETQYF. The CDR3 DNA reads TGTGCCAGCCGATACCAAGGGGGCGGAGAGACCCAGTACTTC.

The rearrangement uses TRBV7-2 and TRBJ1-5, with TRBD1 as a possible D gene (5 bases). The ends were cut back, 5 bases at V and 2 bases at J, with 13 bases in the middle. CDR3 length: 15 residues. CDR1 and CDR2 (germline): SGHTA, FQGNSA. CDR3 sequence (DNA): TGTGCCAGCAGCGCAACAGGTAACCGCAATCAGCCCCAGCATTTT. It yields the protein CASSATGNRNQPQHF. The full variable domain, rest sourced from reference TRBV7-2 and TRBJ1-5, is GAGVSQSPSNKVTEKGKDVELRCDPISGHTALYWYRQSLGQGLEFLIYFQGNSAPDKSGLPSDRFSAERTGGSVSTLTIQRTQQEDSAVYLCASSATGNRNQPQHFGDGTRLSIL.

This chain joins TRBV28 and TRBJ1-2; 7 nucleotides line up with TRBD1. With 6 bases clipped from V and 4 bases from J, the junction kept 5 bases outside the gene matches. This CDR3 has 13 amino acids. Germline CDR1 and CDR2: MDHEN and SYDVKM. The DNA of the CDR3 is TGTGCCAGCAGCCGGGACAGCCTCTATGGCTACACCTTC. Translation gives CASSRDSLYGYTF.

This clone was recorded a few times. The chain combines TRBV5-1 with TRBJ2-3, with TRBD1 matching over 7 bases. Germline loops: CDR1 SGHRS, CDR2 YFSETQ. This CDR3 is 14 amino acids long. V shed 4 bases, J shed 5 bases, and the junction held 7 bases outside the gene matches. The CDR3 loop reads CASSPATGQDTQYF. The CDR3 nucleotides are TGCGCCAGCAGCCCAGCGACAGGGCAAGATACGCAGTATTTT.

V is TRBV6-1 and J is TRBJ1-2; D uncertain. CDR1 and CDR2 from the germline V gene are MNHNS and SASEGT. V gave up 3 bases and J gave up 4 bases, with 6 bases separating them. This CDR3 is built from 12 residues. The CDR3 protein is CASSDSGYGYTF. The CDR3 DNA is TGTGCCAGCAGTGATTCAGGCTATGGCTACACCTTC.

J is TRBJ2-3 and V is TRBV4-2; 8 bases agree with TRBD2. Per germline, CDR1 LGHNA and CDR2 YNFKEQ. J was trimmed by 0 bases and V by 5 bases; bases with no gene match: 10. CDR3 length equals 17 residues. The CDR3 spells CASSTTSVGTSTDTQYF. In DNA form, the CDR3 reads TGTGCCAGCAGCACGACTAGCGTAGGAACTAGCACAGATACGCAGTATTTT.

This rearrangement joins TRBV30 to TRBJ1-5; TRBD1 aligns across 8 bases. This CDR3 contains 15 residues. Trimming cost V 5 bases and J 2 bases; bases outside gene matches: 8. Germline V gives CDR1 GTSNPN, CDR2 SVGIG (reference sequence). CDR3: CAWSLDRGGNQPQHF. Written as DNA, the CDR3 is TGTGCCTGGTCCCTCGACAGGGGTGGCAATCAGCCCCAGCATTTT.